The 11 T cell receptor beta chains listed next were all sequenced from one sample in a study of vaccination and CD4 T cells after COVID-19. For these receptors, no antigen is known. Treatment here: roughly 11-day PBMC culture with coronavirus spike peptide pools or control peptides (ViraFEST assay). An Oncomine TCR Beta short-read assay was used to sequence the DNA from cultured CD4+ T cells. TCRdb independently ran MiXCR on the PCR reads; one entry per CDR3 protein. The sample consists of about 15,000 distinct CDR3 sequences, 30% to 35% of them appearing once. The sequencing here drew on CD4+ T cells from blood, cultured in vitro, taken after SARS-CoV-2 vaccination. The receptors were sampled from a human donor who had recovered from COVID-19.

This clonotype showed up just a few times. The rearrangement uses TRBV28 and TRBJ2-1, with 7 bases aligning to TRBD2. Germline CDR1 and CDR2: MDHEN and SYDVKM. V shed 4 bases and J 7 bases; nucleotides not matched to a gene: 7. The CDR3 has 14 residues. CDR3 amino acids: CASSSLRGRNEQFF. The CDR3 nucleotides read TGTGCCAGCAGTTCCCTCCGCGGGAGAAATGAGCAGTTCTTC.

The chain uses TRBV10-2 and TRBJ2-1; TRBD2 matches 8 bases. Germline values: CDR1 WSHSY, CDR2 SAAADI. Unmatched junction bases numbered 4, after V lost 8 bases and J lost 4 bases. CDR3 size: 13 residues. CDR3 nucleotides: TGCGCCAGCTCGGCTAGCGGGTACAATGAGCAGTTCTTC. Protein product: CASSASGYNEQFF.

The chain carries TRBV7-9 and TRBJ2-7; 16 positions match TRBD2. The CDR3 extends over 19 amino acids. CDR1 is SEHNR, CDR2 FQNEAQ, per germline (reference sequence). After removal of 4 bases from V and 4 bases from J, the junction contained 13 bases not matched to a gene. DNA of the CDR3: TGTGCCAGCAGCTCCTTGGGGACTAGCGGGAGGGCCCTCGCGTACGAGCAGTACTTC. This translates into CASSSLGTSGRALAYEQYF.

This clonotype appeared a few times. V and J are TRBV27 and TRBJ1-2; possibly TRBD1 for D (5 bases). CDR1 and CDR2 from the germline V gene are MNHEY and SMNVEV (reference sequence). This CDR3 contains 12 residues. Trimming cost V 7 bases and J 8 bases, with 14 bases left between them. Here the CDR3 DNA reads TGTGCCAGCAAAGGGACTTTTGAGGGCTACACCTTC. Protein sequence: CASKGTFEGYTF.

This rearrangement joins TRBV19 to TRBJ2-3; the match to TRBD2 covers 7 bases. V trimming: 5 bases; J trimming: 5 bases; junction bases outside the gene matches: 22. CDR1 and CDR2 (germline): LNHDA, SQIVND (reference sequence). The CDR3 totals 19 residues. Here the CDR3 reads CASSGLPWGGTTIIDTQYF. The CDR3 DNA follows: TGTGCCAGTAGTGGACTCCCCTGGGGCGGGACTACAATCATAGATACGCAGTATTTT.

This clonotype was recorded once. The chain employs TRBV4-2 and TRBJ1-5; no definite D call. The CDR3 is 14 residues long. V dropped 5 bases and J dropped 0 bases, with 8 bases sitting between them. The germline CDR1 and CDR2 sequences are LGHNA and YNFKEQ. CDR3 residues: CASSAQVSNQPQHF. In DNA form, the CDR3 reads TGTGCCAGCAGCGCTCAGGTTAGCAATCAGCCCCAGCATTTT.

The chain carries TRBV7-2 and TRBJ1-5, with a possible D match to TRBD1 (6 bases). The CDR3 runs 14 residues. CDR1 is SGHTA and CDR2 is FQGNSA in the germline V gene. V lost 5 bases and J lost 1, with 9 bases in between. Here the CDR3 reads CASSRGESNQPQHF. For the CDR3, the DNA is TGTGCCAGCAGCAGGGGGGAAAGCAATCAGCCCCAGCATTTT.

As DNA, the CDR3 is TGCAGTGCCACAGGGATGGGGAATTCACCCCTCCACTTT. Amino acids: CSATGMGNSPLHF. The chain carries TRBV20-1 and TRBJ1-6; tentative D call: TRBD1 (6 bases). V shed 6 bases and J shed 7 bases, with 13 bases lying between them. CDR3 length: 13 amino acids. Germline V gives CDR1 DFQATT, CDR2 SNEGSKA (reference sequence).

The chain employs TRBV5-1 and TRBJ2-7, with a tentative D call TRBD1 (5 bases). This CDR3 region has 15 residues. The germline V and J ends were trimmed by 1 base and 4 bases, with 15 bases remaining between them. Germline assignment: CDR1 SGHRS and CDR2 YFSETQ. DNA for the CDR3: TGCGCCAGCAGCTTGTTGGACACCTCAACTTACGAGCAGTACTTC. Its protein is CASSLLDTSTYEQYF.

This clonotype was detected only a few times. V gene TRBV4-1 combines with J gene TRBJ1-2; no reliable D call. Germline-derived CDR1 and CDR2 are MGHRA and YSYEKL. Deletions cut 4 bases from V and 4 bases from J, with 10 bases between. The CDR3 consists of 13 residues. Written as DNA, the CDR3 is TGCGCCAGCAGCCTGGACTGGGGCTATGGCTACACCTTC. Residues: CASSLDWGYGYTF.

A note on this clonotype: The germline gene is not matched at one end of the junction; a read error may be the cause. The chain is built from TRBV6-5 and TRBJ1-6; D gene unclear. Germline CDR1 reads MNHEY; CDR2 reads SVGAGI. This CDR3 is 13 amino acids long. The CDR3 DNA follows: TGTGCCAGCCGTTATAGCGGGCCCGCTCCCCTCCACTTT. Translating gives CASRYSGPAPLHF.